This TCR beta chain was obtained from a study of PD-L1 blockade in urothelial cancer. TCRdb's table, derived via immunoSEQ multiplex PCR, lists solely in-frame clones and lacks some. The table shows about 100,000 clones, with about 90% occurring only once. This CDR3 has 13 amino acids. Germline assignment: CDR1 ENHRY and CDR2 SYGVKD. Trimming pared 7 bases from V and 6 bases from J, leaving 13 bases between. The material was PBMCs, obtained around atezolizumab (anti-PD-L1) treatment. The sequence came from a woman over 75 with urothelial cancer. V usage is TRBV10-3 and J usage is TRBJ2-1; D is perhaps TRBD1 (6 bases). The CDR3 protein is CAIMTGQSNEQFF. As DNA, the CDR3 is TGTGCCATCATGACAGGACAGAGCAATGAGCAGTTCTTC.